The 21 T cell receptor beta chains given below trace back to one sample, sequenced in a study of blood T cell repertoires in COVID-19. TCRdb's table, derived via immunoSEQ multiplex PCR, lists solely in-frame clones and lacks some. The sample shows approximately 300,000 clones, 89% of them seen only once. Material: peripheral blood. The source of these receptors is a woman aged 25-40 years with COVID-19, enrolled during active disease.

V and J are TRBV6-5 and TRBJ2-3; the match to TRBD2 covers 13 bases. The CDR3 sequence is 16 residues long. Trimming cost V 4 bases and J 2 bases; bases outside gene matches: 3. Germline assignment: CDR1 MNHEY and CDR2 SVGAGI. In DNA, the CDR3 is TGTGCCAGCAGTTTAGGGACTAGCGGGGTCACAGATACGCAGTATTTT. This encodes CASSLGTSGVTDTQYF.

The rearrangement joins TRBV3-1 (or the pseudogene TRBV3-2) to TRBJ1-4; 9 positions match TRBD1. V shed 1 base, J shed 6 bases, and the junction held 3 bases outside the gene matches. Germline loops: CDR1 LGHDT, CDR2 YNNKEL (reference sequence). There are 15 residues in the CDR3. CDR3 loop: CASSQGDRDYEKLFF. CDR3 coding DNA: TGTGCCAGCAGCCAAGGGGACAGGGACTATGAAAAACTGTTTTTT.

This clone has just one count. This sequence joins TRBV6-6 and TRBJ1-6; 7 bases align to TRBD1. V was clipped by 0 bases and J by 5 bases; unmatched bases: 4. The CDR3 consists of 16 residues. From germline, CDR1 is MNHNY and CDR2 SVGAGI (reference sequence). In DNA, the CDR3 is TGTGCCAGCAGTTACTCATGGGACAGTCATAATTCACCCCTCCACTTT. Amino acids: CASSYSWDSHNSPLHF.

The chain recombines TRBV4-1 with TRBJ1-2, with D hard to call. The CDR3 totals 13 residues. Trimming shortened V by 1 base and J by 7 bases, and 10 bases separated the two germline ends. Germline V gives CDR1 MGHRA, CDR2 YSYEKL. CDR3 bases: TGCGCCAGCAGCCAAGGGCCGAGGTCTGGCTACACCTTC. It codes for CASSQGPRSGYTF.

This chain uses TRBV4-2 with TRBJ2-1, with TRBD2 matching over 7 bases. Germline CDR1 is LGHNA and CDR2 is YNFKEQ. J lost 15 bases, V lost 3 bases, and 8 bases had no gene match. The CDR3 runs 12 residues. CDR3 sequence reads: CASSQGEGRRFF. In DNA, the CDR3 is TGTGCCAGCAGCCAGGGGGAGGGTAGAAGGTTCTTC.

The rearrangement links TRBV4-2 to TRBJ2-2, with a weak D call TRBD2 (7 bases). The CDR3 is made up of 15 amino acids. The germline V gene encodes CDR1 LGHNA and CDR2 YNFKEQ. V was cut by 3 bases and J by 6 bases, with 14 bases left in between. CDR3 sequence: CASSHPEGGAGELFF. DNA for the CDR3: TGTGCCAGCAGCCATCCGGAGGGGGGGGCCGGGGAGCTGTTTTTT.

The CDR3 region has the DNA TGTGCCAGCAGCCTAAGACAGGCCCGTACCCCCACTGAAGCTTTCTTT. This sequence encodes CASSLRQARTPTEAFF. This chain joins TRBV13 and TRBJ1-1; TRBD1 might be the D (6 bases). The CDR3 loop spans 16 amino acids. Germline loops: CDR1 PRHDT, CDR2 FYEKMQ (reference sequence). V was cut by 5 bases and J by 4 bases, with 20 bases left in between.

The chain recombines TRBV23-1 with TRBJ1-4; perhaps TRBD1 as D (5 bases). TRBV23-1 is classed as an ORF, of uncertain function. The CDR3 sequence is 14 residues long. Trimming pared 4 bases from V and 6 bases from J, leaving 12 bases between. CDR3 amino acids: CASSPTGSYEKLFF. The CDR3 DNA reads TGCGCCAGCAGTCCAACAGGCTCCTATGAAAAACTGTTTTTT.

This chain connects TRBV25-1 to TRBJ2-3; 9 nucleotides line up with TRBD2. V lost 3 bases and J lost 2; bases outside the gene matches: 6. The V gene's germline CDR1 is MGHDK and CDR2 SYGVNS. The CDR3 spans 16 residues. The CDR3 region is CASSDPAGGPTDTQYF. The CDR3 bases are TGTGCCAGCAGTGACCCAGCGGGGGGTCCCACAGATACGCAGTATTTT.

V and J are TRBV11-2 and TRBJ1-6; 9 bases are shared with TRBD1. Germline V gives CDR1 SGHAT, CDR2 FQNNGV. The CDR3 has 17 residues. V trimming: 6 bases; J trimming: 4 bases; junction bases outside the gene matches: 10. In nucleotides, the CDR3 is TGTGCCAGCAGGAACCTGGGACAGGGTGTTTATAATTCACCCCTCCACTTT. Amino acids: CASRNLGQGVYNSPLHF.

The chain employs TRBV5-1 and TRBJ2-5, with TRBD1 as a possible D gene (5 bases). The CDR3 spans 14 residues. Germline V gene data show CDR1 as SGHRS and CDR2 as YFSETQ. Trimming pared 0 bases from V and 2 bases from J, leaving 8 bases between. The CDR3 region has the DNA TGCGCCAGCAGCTTGGCGACAGCGCAAGAGACCCAGTACTTC. It encodes CASSLATAQETQYF.

The genes are TRBV9 and TRBJ2-1; TRBD2 agrees at 15 bases. V trimming: 4 bases; J trimming: 5 bases; junction bases outside the gene matches: 7. Germline V gene data show CDR1 as SGDLS and CDR2 as YYNGEE. The CDR3 has 17 amino acids. Here the CDR3 reads CASSSGLAGGRNNEQFF. The DNA for the CDR3 is TGTGCCAGCAGCTCAGGACTAGCGGGGGGGCGCAACAATGAGCAGTTCTTC.

This clone was seen a single time. The CDR3 nucleotides read TGTGCCAGCAGCAATCCTCCGGGACAGGGGAACGAGCAGTACGTC. Translating it yields CASSNPPGQGNEQYV. The rearrangement links TRBV21-1 to TRBJ2-7; whether TRBD1, the table's D call, matches the DNA was not checked. TRBV21-1 is termed a pseudogene. The CDR3 is 15 residues long.

The chain uses TRBV4-3 and TRBJ1-1; 8 positions match TRBD1. The CDR3 covers 14 residues. The V segment lost 4 bases and the J segment 0 bases; nucleotides outside the gene matches: 1. CDR1 is LGHNA and CDR2 is YSLEER in the germline V gene. Here the CDR3 reads CASSPTGVNTEAFF. CDR3 nucleotides: TGCGCCAGCAGCCCGACAGGGGTGAACACTGAAGCTTTCTTT.

This clone was observed a handful of times. CDR3 sequence: CASSHSVTGAGAFF. The CDR3 DNA is TGCGCCAGCAGCCACTCCGTGACAGGGGCTGGAGCTTTCTTT. The chain uses TRBV4-3 and TRBJ1-1; 8 bases agree with TRBD1. Germline V lookup: CDR1 LGHNA, CDR2 YSLEER. There are 14 residues in the CDR3. With 3 bases clipped from V and 10 bases from J, the junction kept 10 bases outside the gene matches.

CDR3 DNA sequence: TGTGCCAGTAATCACCGCGCGAACACCGGGGAGCTGTTTTTT. Translating gives CASNHRANTGELFF. The genes are TRBV19 and TRBJ2-2; D remains unclear. Looked up from germline, CDR1 is LNHDA and CDR2 is SQIVND (reference sequence). The CDR3 covers 14 residues. Trimming pared 7 bases from V and 0 bases from J, leaving 9 bases between.

The chain couples TRBV6-5 to TRBJ1-2; D not resolved. The V end lost 10 bases, the J end lost 1 base, and 10 bases lay between the germline ends. The CDR3 extends over 12 amino acids. Per the germline V gene, CDR1 is MNHEY and CDR2 is SVGAGI. The DNA of the CDR3 is TGTGCCACCCTGGGCCTTAACTATGGCTACACCTTC. This sequence encodes CATLGLNYGYTF.

The J gene is TRBJ1-5, the V gene TRBV11-2; D unclear. The CDR3 totals 16 residues. CDR1 SGHAT and CDR2 FQNNGV come from the germline V gene. V was pared by 1 base and J by 0 bases, with 10 bases between. The CDR3 is CASSLGTSHSNQPQHF. CDR3 coding DNA: TGTGCCAGCAGCTTAGGCACAAGTCATAGCAATCAGCCCCAGCATTTT.

This chain connects TRBV27 to TRBJ1-2, with 7 bases matching TRBD1. Unmatched junction bases numbered 9, after V lost 8 bases and J lost 3 bases. The CDR3 loop spans 14 amino acids. The germline V gene has CDR1 MNHEY and CDR2 SMNVEV (reference sequence). The CDR3 sequence: CASGQVRGYYGYTF. CDR3 sequence (DNA): TGTGCCAGCGGACAGGTCCGCGGCTACTATGGCTACACCTTC.

The rearrangement links TRBV2 to TRBJ1-6; D gene uncertain. V lost 4 bases, J lost 7 bases, and 17 bases lay in between. The CDR3 is 16 residues long. The germline CDR1 and CDR2 sequences are SNHLY and FYNNEI. CDR3 bases: TGTGCCAGCAGTGGGGAGGGAGTTCGGGCAAATTCACCCCTCCACTTT. This gives the protein CASSGEGVRANSPLHF.

The chain is built from TRBV6-2 or TRBV6-3 and TRBJ1-1, with 9 bases matching TRBD1. This CDR3 has 14 amino acids. The germline V gene encodes CDR1 MNHEY and CDR2 SVGEGT. The V gene end was trimmed by 5 bases and the J gene end by 5 bases; junction bases not matched to a gene: 6. The DNA of the CDR3 is TGTGCCAGCAGTCACCGGGACAGGGTGACTGAAGCTTTCTTT. Translated, it gives CASSHRDRVTEAFF.